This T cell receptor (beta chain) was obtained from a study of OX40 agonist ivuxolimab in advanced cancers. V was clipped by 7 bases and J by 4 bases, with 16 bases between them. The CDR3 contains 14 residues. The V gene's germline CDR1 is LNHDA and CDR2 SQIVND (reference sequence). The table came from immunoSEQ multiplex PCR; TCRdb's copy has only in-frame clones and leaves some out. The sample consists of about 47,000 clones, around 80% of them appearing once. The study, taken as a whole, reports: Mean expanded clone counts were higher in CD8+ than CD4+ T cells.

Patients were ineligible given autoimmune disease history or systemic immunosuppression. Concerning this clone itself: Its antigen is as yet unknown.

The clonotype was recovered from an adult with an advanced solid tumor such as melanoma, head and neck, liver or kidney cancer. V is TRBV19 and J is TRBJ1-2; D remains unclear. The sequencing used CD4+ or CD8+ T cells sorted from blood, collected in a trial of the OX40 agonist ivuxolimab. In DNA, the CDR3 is TGTGCCAGTATTGCGGGTTCAGTAGGCTATGGCTACACCTTC. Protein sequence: CASIAGSVGYGYTF.